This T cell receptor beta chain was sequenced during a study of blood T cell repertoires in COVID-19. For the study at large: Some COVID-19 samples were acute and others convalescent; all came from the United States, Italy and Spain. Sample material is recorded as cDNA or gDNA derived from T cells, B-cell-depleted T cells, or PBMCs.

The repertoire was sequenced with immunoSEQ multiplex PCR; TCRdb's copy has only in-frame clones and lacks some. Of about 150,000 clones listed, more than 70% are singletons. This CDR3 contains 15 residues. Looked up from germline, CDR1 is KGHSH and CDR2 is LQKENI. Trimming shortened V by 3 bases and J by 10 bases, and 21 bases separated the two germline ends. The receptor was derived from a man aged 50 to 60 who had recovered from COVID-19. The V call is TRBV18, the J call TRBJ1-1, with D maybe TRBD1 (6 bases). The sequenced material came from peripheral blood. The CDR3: CASSPEDSSLLGAFF. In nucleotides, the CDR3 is TGTGCCAGCTCACCGGAGGACAGTTCTCTACTGGGAGCTTTCTTT.